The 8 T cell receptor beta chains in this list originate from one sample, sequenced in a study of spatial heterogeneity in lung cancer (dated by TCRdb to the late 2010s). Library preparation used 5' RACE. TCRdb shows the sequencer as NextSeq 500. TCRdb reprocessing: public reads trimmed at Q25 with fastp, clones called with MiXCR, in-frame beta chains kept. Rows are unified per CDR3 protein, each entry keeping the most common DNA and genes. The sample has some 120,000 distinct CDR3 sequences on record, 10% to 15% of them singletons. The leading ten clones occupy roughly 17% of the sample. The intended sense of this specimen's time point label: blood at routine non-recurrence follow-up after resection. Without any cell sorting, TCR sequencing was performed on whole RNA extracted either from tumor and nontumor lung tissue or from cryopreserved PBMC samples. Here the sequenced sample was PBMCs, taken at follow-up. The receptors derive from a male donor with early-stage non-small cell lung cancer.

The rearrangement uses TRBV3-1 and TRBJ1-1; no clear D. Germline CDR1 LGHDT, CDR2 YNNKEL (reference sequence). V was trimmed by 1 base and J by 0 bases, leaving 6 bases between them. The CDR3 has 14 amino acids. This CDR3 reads CASSQVGLNTEAFF. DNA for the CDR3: TGTGCCAGCAGCCAAGTGGGTTTGAACACTGAAGCTTTCTTT.

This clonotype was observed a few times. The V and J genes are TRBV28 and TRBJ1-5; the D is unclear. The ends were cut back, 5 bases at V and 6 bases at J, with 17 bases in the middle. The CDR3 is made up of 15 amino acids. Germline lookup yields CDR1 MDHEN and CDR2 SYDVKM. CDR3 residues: CASSTPRVAGQPQHF. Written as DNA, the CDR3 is TGTGCCAGCAGTACGCCTCGGGTGGCGGGTCAGCCCCAGCATTTT.

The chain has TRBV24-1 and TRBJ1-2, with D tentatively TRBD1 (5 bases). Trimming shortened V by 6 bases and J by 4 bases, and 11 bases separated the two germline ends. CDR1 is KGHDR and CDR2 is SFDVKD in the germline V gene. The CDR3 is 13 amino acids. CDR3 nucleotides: TGTGCCACCAGTCCCCGAGGGGCCTATGGCTACACCTTC. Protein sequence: CATSPRGAYGYTF.

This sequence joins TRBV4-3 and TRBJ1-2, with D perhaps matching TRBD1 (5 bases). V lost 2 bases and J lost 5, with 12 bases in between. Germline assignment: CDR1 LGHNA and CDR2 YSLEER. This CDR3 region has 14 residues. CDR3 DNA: TGCGCCAGCAGCCAATCCCCCGGGGGATATGGCTACACCTTC. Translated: CASSQSPGGYGYTF.

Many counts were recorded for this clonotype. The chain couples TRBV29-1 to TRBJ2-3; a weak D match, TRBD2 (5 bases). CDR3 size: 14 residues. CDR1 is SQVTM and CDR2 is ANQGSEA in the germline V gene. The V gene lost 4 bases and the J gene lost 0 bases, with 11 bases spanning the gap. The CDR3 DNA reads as TGCAGCGTTGTCGAGGGAGCTAGCACAGATACGCAGTATTTT. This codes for CSVVEGASTDTQYF.

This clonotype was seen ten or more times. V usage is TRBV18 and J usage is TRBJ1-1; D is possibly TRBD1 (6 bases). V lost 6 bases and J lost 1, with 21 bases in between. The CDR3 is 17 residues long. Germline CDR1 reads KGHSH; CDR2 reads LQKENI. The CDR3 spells CASSLLFRDKKNTEAFF. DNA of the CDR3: TGTGCCAGCTCTTTATTATTCCGGGACAAAAAGAACACTGAAGCTTTCTTT.

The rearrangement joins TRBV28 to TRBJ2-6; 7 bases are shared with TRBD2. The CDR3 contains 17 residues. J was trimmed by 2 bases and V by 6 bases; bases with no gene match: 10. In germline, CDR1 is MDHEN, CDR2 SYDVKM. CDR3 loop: CASSGRPLRTGANVLTF. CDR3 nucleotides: TGTGCCAGCAGCGGGAGGCCCCTGCGGACTGGGGCCAACGTCCTGACTTTC.

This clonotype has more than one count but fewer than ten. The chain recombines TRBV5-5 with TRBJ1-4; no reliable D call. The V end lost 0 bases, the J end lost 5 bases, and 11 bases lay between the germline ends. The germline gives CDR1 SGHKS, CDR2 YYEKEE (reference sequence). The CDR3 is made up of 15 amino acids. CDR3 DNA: TGTGCCAGCAGCTTGGAGTGGGCAATGAATGAAAAACTGTTTTTT. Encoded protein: CASSLEWAMNEKLFF.